These 9 T cell receptor beta chains came from one sample sequenced in a study of blood T cell repertoires in COVID-19 (TCRdb year 2020). Library construction relied on the immunoSEQ multiplex PCR assay. The immuneACCESS repertoire file appears here via TCRdb, limited to in-frame rearrangements. These files lack a portion of the clones; in checked studies, under half of the deficit traces to unresolved V genes, and the cause of the others is not known. The sample data list about 270,000 clones, and 81% of these were observed just once. The ten largest account for 2.5% to 3.5% of the sample. Sequenced: peripheral blood. The receptors stem from a woman aged 60 to 75 with active or convalescent COVID-19.

On this clone: This sample includes further DNA sequences coding for the same CDR3. The J gene is TRBJ1-1, the V gene TRBV19, with TRBD1 as a possible D gene (6 bases). Looked up from germline, CDR1 is LNHDA and CDR2 is SQIVND (reference sequence). Trimming took 3 bases from V and 0 from J, leaving 8 bases between them. The CDR3 loop spans 14 amino acids. The chain's CDR3 is CASSIQGMNTEAFF. The CDR3 DNA follows: TGTGCCAGTAGTATCCAGGGGATGAACACTGAAGCTTTCTTT.

V usage is TRBV7-9 and J usage is TRBJ2-3, with D perhaps TRBD2 (6 bases). Germline lookup yields CDR1 SEHNR and CDR2 FQNEAQ (reference sequence). Trimming pared 5 bases from V and 2 bases from J, leaving 11 bases between. The CDR3 runs to 14 residues. In nucleotides, the CDR3 is TGTGCCAGCAGCCATAGGAGGGACACAGATACGCAGTATTTT. Its translation is CASSHRRDTDTQYF.

The V gene is TRBV5-4, the J gene TRBJ1-4; D ambiguous. This CDR3 contains 14 residues. Germline CDR1 reads SGHNT; CDR2 reads YYREEE (reference sequence). V lost 10 bases, J lost 0 bases, and 13 bases lay in between. The CDR3: CAGSRETTNEKLFF. CDR3 DNA: TGTGCCGGATCCCGGGAGACAACTAATGAAAAACTGTTTTTT.

The rearrangement uses TRBV18 and TRBJ1-2; D remains ambiguous. Trimming left V 5 bases short and J 5 bases short, with 21 bases between. From germline, CDR1 is KGHSH and CDR2 LQKENI. The CDR3 is 16 residues long. Here the CDR3 reads CASSDTAPLGGYGYTF. In DNA, the CDR3 is TGTGCCAGCTCAGACACCGCTCCTCTTGGTGGTTATGGCTACACCTTC.

CDR3 in DNA: TGTGCCAGCAATCCAGGAGGCTACACCTTC. Its translation is CASNPGGYTF. The J gene is TRBJ1-2, the V gene TRBV2; D not resolved. Trimming pared 7 bases from V and 8 bases from J, leaving 8 bases between. The CDR3 spans 10 residues. Germline values: CDR1 SNHLY, CDR2 FYNNEI.

This clone has just one count. This chain connects TRBV4-3 to TRBJ2-1, with 9 bases identical to TRBD2. The CDR3 consists of 15 residues. The V and J ends lost 0 bases and 9 bases, in that order; junction bases with no gene match: 6. The germline V gene has CDR1 LGHNA and CDR2 YSLEER. The CDR3 protein is CASSQEAGGRGEQFF. Here the CDR3 DNA reads TGCGCCAGCAGCCAAGAAGCGGGGGGCAGGGGTGAGCAGTTCTTC.

The genes are TRBV7-9 and TRBJ1-1; D call uncertain. In germline, CDR1 is SEHNR, CDR2 FQNEAQ (reference sequence). The CDR3 length is 13 residues. Trimming took 1 base from V and 8 from J, leaving 11 bases between them. The DNA for the CDR3 is TGTGCCAGCAGCTTAGAGAACAAACCAGAAGCTTTCTTT. It translates to CASSLENKPEAFF.

This clone showed up just a few times. The V gene is TRBV28, the J gene TRBJ1-3; no firm D call. Trimming stripped 2 bases from V and 8 bases from J, with 7 bases between. Germline V CDR1 and CDR2: MDHEN, SYDVKM. The CDR3 contains 12 residues. The CDR3 DNA sequence: TGTGCCAGCAGTTTAACAGTTTACACCATATATTTT. Protein sequence: CASSLTVYTIYF.

The V and J genes are TRBV20-1 and TRBJ1-1; D call uncertain. The germline V gene encodes CDR1 DFQATT and CDR2 SNEGSKA (reference sequence). The CDR3 covers 11 residues. Trimming took 4 bases from V and 7 from J, leaving 10 bases between them. This chain's CDR3 is CSANPRGEAFF. For the CDR3, the DNA is TGCAGTGCTAACCCGCGAGGTGAAGCTTTCTTT.